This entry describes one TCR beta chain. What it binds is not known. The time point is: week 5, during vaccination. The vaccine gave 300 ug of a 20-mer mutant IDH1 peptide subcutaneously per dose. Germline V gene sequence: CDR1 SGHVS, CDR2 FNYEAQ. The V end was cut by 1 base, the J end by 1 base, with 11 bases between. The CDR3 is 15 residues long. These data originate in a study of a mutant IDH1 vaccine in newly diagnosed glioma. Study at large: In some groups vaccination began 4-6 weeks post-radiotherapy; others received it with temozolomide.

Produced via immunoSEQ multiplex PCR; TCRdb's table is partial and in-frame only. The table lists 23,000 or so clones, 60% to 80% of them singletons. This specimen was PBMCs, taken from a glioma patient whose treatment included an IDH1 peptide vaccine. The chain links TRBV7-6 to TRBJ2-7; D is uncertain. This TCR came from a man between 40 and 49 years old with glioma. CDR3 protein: CASSLGFGASYEQYF. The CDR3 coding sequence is TGTGCCAGCAGCTTAGGCTTCGGCGCTTCCTACGAGCAGTACTTC.